This T cell receptor (beta chain) is drawn from a study of regulatory T cells in long-lasting Graves disease. Study findings and constraints: Peripheral blood was the sole material, not thyroid tissue. Whereas around 970 public clonotypes were shared by new patients, persistent patients shared more, at 2,500 to 3,000.

This clonotype was found once. As yet, its antigen is unknown. An end of the junction does not agree with germline; a read error may underlie this. Time point: newly diagnosed GD, antithyroid drugs for less than 3 months. PBMC-derived RNA was used for the TCR library. The CDR3 sequence is 12 residues long. CDR1 DFQATT and CDR2 SNEGSKA come from the germline V gene (reference sequence). In building TCR beta libraries, iRepertoire HTBI primers were used together with Arm-PCR of CDR3 regions. TCRdb processed the multiplex PCR reads anew with MiXCR; each CDR3 protein has one entry. The sample has fewer than 550,000 distinct CDR3 sequences; about 16% are singletons. The same data also went into a second study, on T cells in Graves' hyperthyroidism and ophthalmopathy. That paper notes: TCR CDR3 underwent first-round RT-PCR with the HTBI primer set.

The clonotype originates from a woman between 40 and 65 years old with Graves disease. The V call is TRBV20-1, the J call TRBJ2-7; weak D call: TRBD2 (5 bases). Sequencing used peripheral blood mononuclear cells (PBMCs), obtained at new diagnosis, from a patient treated with antithyroid drugs. The CDR3 region is CSASETSHERYF. CDR3 coding DNA: TGCAGTGCTAGTGAAACTAGTCACGAGCGGTACTTC.